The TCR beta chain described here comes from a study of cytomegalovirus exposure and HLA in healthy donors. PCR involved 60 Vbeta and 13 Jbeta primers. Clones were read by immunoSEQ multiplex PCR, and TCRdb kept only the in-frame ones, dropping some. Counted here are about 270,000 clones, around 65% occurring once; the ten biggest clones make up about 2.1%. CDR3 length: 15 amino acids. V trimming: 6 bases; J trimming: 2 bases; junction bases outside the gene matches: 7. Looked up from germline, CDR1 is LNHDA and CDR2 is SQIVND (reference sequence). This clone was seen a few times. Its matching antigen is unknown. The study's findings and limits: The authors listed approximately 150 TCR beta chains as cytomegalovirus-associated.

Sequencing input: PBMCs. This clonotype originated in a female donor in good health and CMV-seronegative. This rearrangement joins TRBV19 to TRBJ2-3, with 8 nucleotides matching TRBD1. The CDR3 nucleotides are TGTGCCAGTAGGTCAGGACAGGGCTACACAGATACGCAGTATTTT. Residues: CASRSGQGYTDTQYF.